The rows below give T cell receptor beta chains drawn from one sample of a study of blood T cell repertoires in COVID-19. Assay: immunoSEQ multiplex PCR; the TCRdb copy retains only in-frame clones and omits some. The sample carries approximately 300,000 clones, about 86% recorded once. Sequenced sample: peripheral blood. The receptors come from a person in their 70s with COVID-19, enrolled during active disease. The CDR3 runs from the conserved cysteine through the conserved F or W. A D gene is named only where the DNA matches it firmly. Some rows have no size entry. The others give once, few or many, or a class for an expanded clone.

.	TRBV5-1	.	TRBJ2-7	CASSLDRAYEQYF	TGCGCCAGCAGTCTTGACAGAGCCTACGAGCAGTACTTC
.	TRBV7-2	.	TRBJ2-2	CASSLSHRRGSSTGELFF	TGTGCCAGCAGCCTCTCCCATAGGCGGGGCTCGTCCACCGGGGAGCTGTTTTTT
.	TRBV6-2/TRBV6-3	.	TRBJ1-2	CASSYGWRANLHNYGYTF	TGTGCCAGCAGTTATGGTTGGAGGGCCAACCTCCATAACTATGGCTACACCTTC
.	TRBV12-3/TRBV12-4	.	TRBJ1-1	CASSGRDGRAFF	TGTGCCAGCAGCGGGCGGGACGGCCGAGCTTTCTTT
.	TRBV27	.	TRBJ1-1	CASSFRGVNTEAFF	TGTGCCAGCAGTTTTAGAGGTGTGAACACTGAAGCTTTCTTT
TRBD1	TRBV6-5	.	TRBJ1-2	CASRTGPSEIYGYTF	TGTGCCAGTAGGACAGGACCGTCTGAAATTTATGGCTACACCTTC
.	TRBV5-8	few	TRBJ1-3	CASSLARGTGNTIYF	TGTGCCAGCAGCTTGGCTCGGGGAACTGGAAACACCATATATTTT
TRBD1	TRBV29-1	.	TRBJ2-7	CSALPGTGVHEQYF	TGCAGCGCCCTCCCCGGGACAGGGGTCCACGAGCAGTACTTC
TRBD1	TRBV7-9	once	TRBJ1-1	CASRPTGGEAFF	TGTGCCAGCAGGCCCACAGGGGGTGAAGCTTTCTTT
TRBD1	TRBV6-1	.	TRBJ1-4	CASSGVGTGRNEKLFF	TGTGCCAGCAGTGGTGTTGGGACAGGCCGTAATGAAAAACTGTTTTTT
.	TRBV7-3	.	TRBJ1-1	CASSLSRYSEAFF	TGTGCCAGCAGCTTAAGCAGGTACAGTGAAGCTTTCTTT
TRBD2	TRBV4-2	once	TRBJ2-7	CASSQDLRNIGGSYEQYF	TGTGCCAGCAGCCAAGATCTCAGGAACATCGGGGGGTCCTACGAGCAGTACTTC